The TCR beta chain under discussion was sequenced for a study of blood T cell repertoires in COVID-19 (dated by TCRdb to the early 2020s). About the full investigation: Collaborator samples came from the United States, Italy and Spain and covered acute and convalescent phases of COVID-19. Where available, HLA class I and class II types were taken from metadata supplied by the sample provider and were not determined by assay-based typing. Deeply sampled blood TCRbeta repertoires from subjects exposed to, actively infected with, or recovered from COVID-19 were included in the dataset. Samples came from the ongoing ImmuneRACE study (first 160 participants) plus 1,254 subjects from 6 global collaborators. The repertoires were made available in a free public database intended to serve as a resource for research on the immune response to SARS-CoV-2. A de-identified subject ID, COVID-19 status, age in years and sex were almost always included in the sample metadata. The prospective study material was composed of cDNA or gDNA derived from T cells, B-cell-depleted T cells, or PBMCs. Results the study describes overall, beyond this receptor: Clinical and demographic metadata were provided uncurated, with the amount varying by source and participant.

A note on this clone: The specificity of this receptor is unknown. A junction end diverges from the germline sequence, so it may reflect a read error.

Enrolling through a virtual design, the prospective study's participants ranged in age from roughly 18 to 89 years and lived across roughly 23 United States geographic areas. To assign participants to cohorts, the prospective study relied on clinical history that participants themselves reported in a screening survey and a study questionnaire. Mobile phlebotomists in the prospective study collected whole blood, serum and a nasopharyngeal or oropharyngeal swab from every participant. Over a roughly 2-month period, participants in the prospective study had the option of providing additional blood draws and questionnaires. Before DNA extraction, blood samples from the prospective study were shipped at room temperature or frozen. The immunoSEQ Assay, a bias-controlled multiplex PCR, was used to amplify TCRbeta CDR3 regions from genomic DNA. In the original analysis: The number of nucleated cells in each sample was estimated from the amplification of reference gene primers within the assay. Sequence reads were collapsed and filtered to measure the absolute abundance of every unique TCRbeta CDR3 rearrangement. For each sample, productive Simpson clonality was calculated as the square root of Simpson's diversity index over productive rearrangements. The immuneACCESS repertoire file appears here via TCRdb, limited to in-frame rearrangements. These files lack a portion of the clones; in checked studies, under half of the deficit traces to unresolved V genes, and the cause of the others is not known. From that table come the V and J calls and clone size; the DNA was used to work out D and trimming. The sample has approximately 220,000 clones on record, 80% to 90% of them singletons. The leading ten clones occupy 3% to 4% of the sample.

The CDR3 contains 13 residues, cysteine and phenylalanine counted. Just CDR3 DNA is preserved here, 39 bases in frame from base 1. As encoded in the germline V gene, CDR1 is SGHRS while CDR2 is YFSETQ. The clonotype was recovered from a woman in her late teens or twenties in a cohort exposed to, infected with or recovered from COVID-19 (not recorded which). The V and J segments used are TRBV5-1 and TRBJ2-7, with no confident D gene call. The sequencing sample was made of PBMCs or T cells enriched from blood (not recorded which). The CDR3 region reads CASSPLNSDEQYF. The base sequence is TGCGCCAGCAGCCCGCTCAACTCCGACGAGCAGTACTTC.